Shown below are 31 T cell receptor beta chains from a single sample sequenced in a study of shared clonotypes between healthy human individuals. The method was immunoSEQ multiplex PCR; TCRdb's version includes in-frame clones alone and lacks a portion of them. The sample lists roughly 700,000 clones, around 72% occurring once. Sequencing was done on a sample of memory CD4+ T cells sorted from blood. As to subset: CD45RA-negative fraction. All receptors derive from a woman in her 30s in good health.

Only one count was recorded for this clone. J is TRBJ2-1 and V is TRBV6-6, with TRBD2 identical over 7 bases. The V gene's germline CDR1 is MNHNY and CDR2 SVGAGI (reference sequence). The CDR3 consists of 14 residues. V trimming: 5 bases; J trimming: 7 bases; junction bases outside the gene matches: 8. CDR3 sequence reads: CASSRTRDRNEQFF. CDR3 DNA: TGTGCCAGCAGTCGGACTAGAGATAGGAATGAGCAGTTCTTC.

V and J are TRBV27 and TRBJ1-5; no reliable D call. V dropped 4 bases and J dropped 7 bases, with 8 bases sitting between them. This CDR3 has 12 amino acids. Germline V CDR1 and CDR2: MNHEY, SMNVEV (reference sequence). The CDR3 protein is CASSSLHQPQHF. The CDR3 DNA reads TGTGCCAGCAGTTCCCTGCACCAGCCCCAGCATTTT.

This clone has only a few counts. The V call is TRBV11-2, the J call TRBJ1-3; tentative D call: TRBD1 (5 bases). CDR1 and CDR2 from the germline V gene are SGHAT and FQNNGV. This CDR3 has 13 amino acids. V was clipped by 5 bases and J by 8 bases, with 13 bases between them. For the CDR3, the DNA is TGTGCCAGCAGCCGACAGTACCGGGACACCATATATTTT. Protein sequence: CASSRQYRDTIYF.

The J gene is TRBJ2-7, the V gene TRBV18, with D tentatively TRBD1 (5 bases). Germline V gene sequence: CDR1 KGHSH, CDR2 LQKENI. V was clipped by 1 base and J by 4 bases, with 14 bases between them. The CDR3 is made up of 15 amino acids. The chain's CDR3 is CASSPRDPGYYEQYF. CDR3 nucleotides: TGTGCCAGCTCACCACGTGACCCAGGGTATTACGAGCAGTACTTC.

The rearrangement joins TRBV6-5 to TRBJ2-1, with TRBD2 matching 11 bases. CDR1 and CDR2 (germline): MNHEY, SVGAGI. After removal of 7 bases from V and 4 bases from J, the junction contained 6 bases not matched to a gene. The CDR3 is 15 residues long. The CDR3 sequence: CASTRLAGKYNEQFF. Written as DNA, the CDR3 is TGTGCCAGCACCAGACTAGCGGGAAAGTACAATGAGCAGTTCTTC.

The CDR3 sequence is CASRRQTSYYQPQHF. In DNA, the CDR3 is TGTGCCAGTAGGCGACAGACAAGCTATTATCAGCCCCAGCATTTT. The chain has TRBV19 and TRBJ1-5, with D possibly TRBD1 on 5 matching bases. Per the germline V gene, CDR1 is LNHDA and CDR2 is SQIVND (reference sequence). This CDR3 region has 15 residues. Trimming shortened V by 6 bases and J by 5 bases, and 17 bases separated the two germline ends.

This rearrangement joins TRBV19 to TRBJ2-5; a possible D gene is TRBD1 (5 bases). V lost 1 base, J lost 1 base, and 7 bases lay in between. CDR1 is LNHDA and CDR2 is SQIVND in the germline V gene (reference sequence). The CDR3 contains 14 residues. CDR3 nucleotide sequence: TGTGCCAGTAGTATAGGAGACAGCCAAGAGACCCAGTACTTC. This gives the protein CASSIGDSQETQYF.

V usage is TRBV4-1 and J usage is TRBJ2-3, with D tentatively TRBD1 (5 bases). Germline CDR1 is MGHRA and CDR2 is YSYEKL. This CDR3 has 18 residues. Trimming pared 0 bases from V and 2 bases from J, leaving 18 bases between. CDR3 sequence (DNA): TGCGCCAGCAGCCAAGAAGGGGTAGTAGAGTATCCCACAGATACGCAGTATTTT. It codes for CASSQEGVVEYPTDTQYF.

J is TRBJ1-1 and V is TRBV4-2; D uncertain. Germline V CDR1 and CDR2: LGHNA, YNFKEQ. V was clipped by 5 bases and J by 5 bases, with 6 bases between them. This CDR3 is 11 amino acids long. The CDR3 DNA follows: TGTGCCAGCAGCTTGGGGACTGAAGCTTTCTTT. Translating it yields CASSLGTEAFF.

This CDR3 is CASSLMWRGSQAGELFF. In DNA, the CDR3 is TGTGCCAGCAGTTTAATGTGGCGCGGGAGTCAAGCCGGGGAGCTGTTTTTT. The chain combines TRBV28 with TRBJ2-2, with 7 bases matching TRBD2. Per germline, CDR1 MDHEN and CDR2 SYDVKM. The J segment lost 6 bases and the V segment lost 2 bases, leaving 12 bases of the junction unmatched. The CDR3 contains 17 residues. Combining the CDR3 with reference TRBV28 and TRBJ2-2 gives the whole variable domain DVKVTQSSRYLVKRTGEKVFLECVQDMDHENMFWYRQDPGLGLRLIYFSYDVKMKEKGDIPEGYSVSREKKERFSLILESASTNQTSMYLCASSLMWRGSQAGELFFGEGSRLTVL.

V gene TRBV5-1 combines with J gene TRBJ2-7; TRBD1 matches 9 bases. Germline loops: CDR1 SGHRS, CDR2 YFSETQ. The CDR3 runs 13 residues. Trimming took 4 bases from V and 7 from J; bases not matched to a gene: 6. CDR3 bases: TGCGCCAGCAGCCCAACAGGGGGCTGGGAGCAGTACTTC. Translating gives CASSPTGGWEQYF.

This clone was detected ten times or more. The chain is built from TRBV28 and TRBJ2-5, with 7 bases aligning to TRBD1. J lost 1 base, V lost 3 bases, and 5 bases had no gene match. The V gene's germline CDR1 is MDHEN and CDR2 SYDVKM. The CDR3 covers 15 residues. CDR3 loop: CASSLSGGIQETQYF. The CDR3, as DNA: TGTGCCAGCAGTTTGTCAGGGGGAATCCAAGAGACCCAGTACTTC.

V usage is TRBV5-1 and J usage is TRBJ2-3, with D possibly being TRBD2 (6 bases). V was shortened by 2 bases and J by 2 bases, with 12 bases between the two germline ends. The CDR3 totals 15 residues. CDR1 and CDR2 (germline): SGHRS, YFSETQ. The CDR3 coding sequence is TGCGCCAGCAGCTTTGCGGGGTCCTCCACAGATACGCAGTATTTT. Translating gives CASSFAGSSTDTQYF.

V and J are TRBV7-9 and TRBJ2-1; 8 bases align to TRBD2. Germline-derived CDR1 and CDR2 are SEHNR and FQNEAQ (reference sequence). The CDR3 consists of 16 residues. V lost 5 bases, J lost 0 bases, and 6 bases stayed unmatched. CDR3 loop: CASSARLASSYNEQFF. The CDR3 DNA sequence: TGTGCCAGCAGCGCCAGACTAGCGAGCTCCTACAATGAGCAGTTCTTC.

The chain combines TRBV19 with TRBJ2-6; the D is unclear. CDR3 length: 15 amino acids. Looked up from germline, CDR1 is LNHDA and CDR2 is SQIVND (reference sequence). Trimming took off 7 bases at V and 0 bases at J, with 10 bases between the two ends. For the CDR3, the DNA is TGTGCCAGTAAACCCAATTACTCTGGGGCCAACGTCCTGACTTTC. Translation gives CASKPNYSGANVLTF. The full variable domain, rest sourced from reference TRBV19 and TRBJ2-6, is DGGITQSPKYLFRKEGQNVTLSCEQNLNHDAMYWYRQDPGQGLRLIYYSQIVNDFQKGDIAEGYSVSREKKESFPLTVTSAQKNPTAFYLCASKPNYSGANVLTFGAGSRLTVL.

The chain recombines TRBV7-7 with TRBJ2-2; 10 bases are shared with TRBD1. V lost 3 bases and J lost 8; bases outside the gene matches: 6. Germline V gene lookup returns CDR1 SSHAT and CDR2 FNYEAQ (reference sequence). The CDR3 is 15 amino acids. The CDR3 loop is CASSFRDRGAGELFF. The CDR3 bases are TGTGCCAGCAGCTTCCGGGACAGGGGCGCGGGGGAGCTGTTTTTT.

This clone was observed a handful of times. CDR3 protein: CSASGGNTGELFF. DNA of the CDR3: TGCAGCGCTAGCGGTGGGAACACCGGGGAGCTGTTTTTT. V is TRBV29-1 and J is TRBJ2-2; 7 bases agree with TRBD2. Looked up from germline, CDR1 is SQVTM and CDR2 is ANQGSEA. This CDR3 has 13 residues. Trimming removed 7 bases from V and 1 base from J; junction bases left unmatched: 3.

V and J are TRBV5-1 and TRBJ1-1; D gene ambiguous. The CDR3 totals 14 residues. V was cut by 1 base and J by 2 bases, with 9 bases left in between. CDR1 and CDR2 (germline): SGHRS, YFSETQ. The CDR3 is CASSLSAPNTEAFF. The CDR3 DNA follows: TGCGCCAGCAGCTTGTCAGCCCCAAACACTGAAGCTTTCTTT.

The V call is TRBV30, the J call TRBJ1-1, with a possible D match to TRBD1 (6 bases). The V gene lost 3 bases and the J gene lost 3 bases, with 8 bases spanning the gap. Germline CDR1 GTSNPN, CDR2 SVGIG (reference sequence). The CDR3 loop spans 12 amino acids. The CDR3 bases are TGTGCCTGGAGGACAGGTGACACTGAAGCTTTCTTT. Protein sequence: CAWRTGDTEAFF.

This rearrangement joins TRBV6-5 to TRBJ1-1, with D maybe TRBD1 (6 bases). V dropped 1 base and J dropped 1 base, with 10 bases sitting between them. The CDR3 length is 15 residues. Germline CDR1 is MNHEY and CDR2 is SVGAGI. The chain's CDR3 is CASSYLQGGNTEAFF. The DNA of the CDR3 is TGTGCCAGCAGTTACTTACAGGGTGGGAACACTGAAGCTTTCTTT.

Comment on this clone: A much larger clone differs by one base, so this may be a read error. This rearrangement joins TRBV2 to TRBJ2-1; D ambiguous. V lost 3 bases and J lost 6, with 3 bases in between. Germline CDR1 is SNHLY and CDR2 is FYNNEI. The CDR3 consists of 11 residues. CDR3 sequence reads: CASSDFNEQFF. The CDR3 region has the DNA TGTGCCAGCAGTGACTTCAATGAGCAGTTCTTC.

This rearrangement joins TRBV4-2 to TRBJ2-6; D unclear. This CDR3 has 16 amino acids. Germline V gene data show CDR1 as LGHNA and CDR2 as YNFKEQ. V lost 4 bases, J lost 0 bases, and 10 bases lay in between. The CDR3 loop is CASSPSGISGANVLTF. In DNA form, the CDR3 reads TGTGCCAGCAGCCCAAGTGGGATCTCTGGGGCCAACGTCCTGACTTTC.

Regarding this clone: The sample has other DNA sequences that encode this CDR3 too. The V gene is TRBV6-5, the J gene TRBJ2-2; 7 nucleotides agree with TRBD1. The CDR3 extends over 15 amino acids. Germline-derived CDR1 and CDR2 are MNHEY and SVGAGI. V was clipped by 0 bases and J by 3 bases; unmatched bases: 1. CDR3 DNA sequence: TGTGCCAGCAGTTACTCGGGACAGTACACCGGGGAGCTGTTTTTT. Its translation is CASSYSGQYTGELFF.

J is TRBJ1-1 and V is TRBV7-3; no clear D. The CDR3 runs 14 residues. Germline lookup yields CDR1 SGHTA and CDR2 FQGTGA. Between the trimmed V and J ends, which lost 0 bases and 3 bases, there was a span of 8 bases. The CDR3 is CASSLTGSDTEAFF. In DNA form, the CDR3 reads TGTGCCAGCAGCTTAACGGGCAGTGACACTGAAGCTTTCTTT. The full variable domain, in which reference TRBV7-3 and TRBJ1-1 provide the parts outside the CDR3, is GAGVSQTPSNKVTEKGKYVELRCDPISGHTALYWYRQSLGQGPEFLIYFQGTGAADDSGLPNDRFFAVRPEGSVSTLKIQRTERGDSAVYLCASSLTGSDTEAFFGQGTRLTVV.

This clone occurred a few times. The chain uses TRBV28 and TRBJ2-3; D ambiguous. V lost 6 bases, J lost 6 bases, and 19 bases lay in between. This CDR3 contains 15 residues. CDR1 is MDHEN and CDR2 is SYDVKM in the germline V gene. CDR3 DNA sequence: TGTGCCAGCAGCCCGGCGGACCTCCTAGGGGATACGCAGTATTTT. Its protein is CASSPADLLGDTQYF.

The chain links TRBV7-3 to TRBJ2-3; 8 positions match TRBD2. J was trimmed by 1 base and V by 2 bases; bases with no gene match: 5. Germline assignment: CDR1 SGHTA and CDR2 FQGTGA. The CDR3 spans 16 residues. CDR3 region: CASSLAPTSGTDTQYF. CDR3 nucleotides: TGTGCCAGCAGCTTAGCCCCGACTAGCGGCACAGATACGCAGTATTTT. Looking up the rest from reference TRBV7-3 and TRBJ2-3 gives the full variable domain: GAGVSQTPSNKVTEKGKYVELRCDPISGHTALYWYRQSLGQGPEFLIYFQGTGAADDSGLPNDRFFAVRPEGSVSTLKIQRTERGDSAVYLCASSLAPTSGTDTQYFGPGTRLTVL.

The chain couples TRBV10-3 to TRBJ1-1; TRBD1 matches at 8 bases. The CDR3 consists of 14 residues. Germline V gene lookup returns CDR1 ENHRY and CDR2 SYGVKD. The V and J ends lost 4 bases and 5 bases, in that order; junction bases with no gene match: 6. For the CDR3, the DNA is TGTGCCATCAGTGGATCGGGACAGGAGACTGAAGCTTTCTTT. Amino acid sequence: CAISGSGQETEAFF.

V and J are TRBV9 and TRBJ1-3, with no clear D. From germline, CDR1 is SGDLS and CDR2 YYNGEE. Trimming pared 2 bases from V and 2 bases from J, leaving 11 bases between. The CDR3 spans 15 residues. CDR3: CASSVGQATGNTIYF. CDR3 coding DNA: TGTGCCAGCAGCGTGGGTCAGGCAACTGGAAACACCATATATTTT.

The genes are TRBV28 and TRBJ2-2; D is uncertain. The CDR3 extends over 14 amino acids. Trimming pared 6 bases from V and 4 bases from J, leaving 12 bases between. From germline, CDR1 is MDHEN and CDR2 SYDVKM. CDR3 sequence: CASRAWPSTGELFF. DNA of the CDR3: TGTGCCAGCAGGGCGTGGCCCAGCACCGGGGAGCTGTTTTTT. The variable domain in full, with the rest retrieved from reference TRBV28 and TRBJ2-2, is DVKVTQSSRYLVKRTGEKVFLECVQDMDHENMFWYRQDPGLGLRLIYFSYDVKMKEKGDIPEGYSVSREKKERFSLILESASTNQTSMYLCASRAWPSTGELFFGEGSRLTVL.

The rearrangement links TRBV7-8 to TRBJ2-7, with D perhaps assigned TRBD1 or TRBD2 (5 bases each). The CDR3 sequence is 13 residues long. V lost 1 base and J lost 7, with 11 bases in between. Looked up from germline, CDR1 is SGHVS and CDR2 is FQNEAQ. DNA of the CDR3: TGTGCCAGCAGCTTAGGGGGACGGGGTGAGCAGTACTTC. Translation: CASSLGGRGEQYF.

The sample holds a few counts of this clone. The J gene is TRBJ1-3, the V gene TRBV27; D not certain. Per the germline V gene, CDR1 is MNHEY and CDR2 is SMNVEV (reference sequence). V lost 8 bases and J 1 base, leaving 9 bases between the germline ends. The CDR3 is 13 amino acids. CDR3 bases: TGTGCCAGCCACAGCGGTTCTGGAAACACCATATATTTT. This gives the protein CASHSGSGNTIYF.